The next 17 T cell receptor beta chains were all read from a single sample in a study of cytomegalovirus exposure and HLA in healthy donors. The PCR was carried out with 60 Vbeta primers and 13 Jbeta primers. Assay used: immunoSEQ multiplex PCR; TCRdb lists only in-frame clones, some missing. The sample holds more than 85,000 clones, just over 75% seen once. Sequencing used PBMCs. These receptors all come from a middle-aged man in good health and CMV-seropositive.

This chain uses TRBV19 with TRBJ2-3; TRBD2 matches 11 bases. This CDR3 has 13 amino acids. V lost 3 bases to trimming and J lost 13 bases; unmatched junction nucleotides: 6. Germline loops: CDR1 LNHDA, CDR2 SQIVND (reference sequence). CDR3 coding DNA: TGTGCCAGTAGTATGGTAGCGGGGGGGCTGGAGTATTTT. Residues: CASSMVAGGLEYF.

The CDR3 DNA follows: TGCGCCAGCAGCTTGCCGACTAGCGGGAGGACTACGACCTACGAGCAGTACTTC. Encoded protein: CASSLPTSGRTTTYEQYF. The rearrangement uses TRBV5-1 and TRBJ2-7, with 13 bases identical to TRBD2. The germline CDR1 and CDR2 sequences are SGHRS and YFSETQ. The CDR3 is 18 residues long. V was clipped by 1 base and J by 2 bases; unmatched bases: 9. Looking up the rest from reference TRBV5-1 and TRBJ2-7 gives the full variable domain: KAGVTQTPRYLIKTRGQQVTLSCSPISGHRSVSWYQQTPGQGLQFLFEYFSETQRNKGNFPGRFSGRQFSNSRSEMNVSTLELGDSALYLCASSLPTSGRTTTYEQYFGPGTRLTVT.

The genes are TRBV11-1 and TRBJ2-1; D might be TRBD2 (7 bases). Germline-derived CDR1 and CDR2 are SGHAT and FQDESV (reference sequence). This CDR3 is 15 amino acids long. V was pared by 5 bases and J by 4 bases, with 15 bases between. The CDR3 DNA reads TGTGCCAGCAGCCCAGGGGCTAGCGGATACAATGAGCAGTTCTTC. Translating gives CASSPGASGYNEQFF.

The gene calls are TRBV5-1 and TRBJ2-1, with 15 bases lining up with TRBD2. Germline values: CDR1 SGHRS, CDR2 YFSETQ. This CDR3 comprises 16 residues. The V segment lost 4 bases and the J segment 7 bases; nucleotides outside the gene matches: 6. The CDR3 is CASSLSGTSGRNEQFF. In DNA, the CDR3 is TGCGCCAGCAGCCTGTCCGGGACTAGCGGGAGGAATGAGCAGTTCTTC.

V gene TRBV5-5 combines with J gene TRBJ1-6; possible D gene TRBD1, 6 bases. CDR1 SGHKS and CDR2 YYEKEE come from the germline V gene (reference sequence). CDR3 length: 15 amino acids. Trimming shortened V by 2 bases and J by 11 bases, and 17 bases separated the two germline ends. The CDR3 DNA follows: TGTGCCAGCAGCTTAGGGGGATCAGGGTGGCCACCCCTCCACTTT. It is translated as CASSLGGSGWPPLHF.

CDR3 in DNA: TGCGCCAGCAGTGATTCCAGGGATAGGAGGTCTGGAGGGTGGATTTACAATGAGCAGTTCTTC. Translation: CASSDSRDRRSGGWIYNEQFF. The chain employs TRBV10-1 and TRBJ2-1; possibly TRBD2 for D (6 bases). This CDR3 comprises 21 residues. CDR1 is WNHNN and CDR2 is SYGVQD in the germline V gene (reference sequence). V lost 3 bases to trimming and J lost 4 bases, with 31 bases between them.

This clone was counted between two and nine times. The genes are TRBV7-9 and TRBJ1-4; 8 bases map to TRBD1. Looked up from germline, CDR1 is SEHNR and CDR2 is FQNEAQ (reference sequence). J lost 5 bases, V lost 3 bases, and 8 bases had no gene match. The CDR3 runs 16 residues. DNA of the CDR3: TGTGCCAGCAGCTTGGCCCGACAGGGGTTCAATGAAAAACTGTTTTTT. Amino acid sequence: CASSLARQGFNEKLFF.

The chain uses TRBV11-3 and TRBJ1-2, with D unclear. Trimming took off 5 bases at V and 0 bases at J, with 7 bases between the two ends. The germline gives CDR1 SGHNT, CDR2 YENEEA. The CDR3 length is 13 residues. CDR3: CASSLGSNYGYTF. CDR3 nucleotides: TGTGCCAGCAGCCTGGGCTCTAACTATGGCTACACCTTC. Filled out from reference TRBV11-3 and TRBJ1-2, the complete variable domain reads EAGVVQSPRYKIIEKKQPVAFWCNPISGHNTLYWYLQNLGQGPELLIRYENEEAVDDSQLPKDRFSAERLKGVDSTLKIQPAELGDSAVYLCASSLGSNYGYTFGSGTRLTVV.

V usage is TRBV6-6 and J usage is TRBJ2-3; 9 bases align to TRBD1. CDR1 is MNHNY and CDR2 is SVGAGI in the germline V gene (reference sequence). This CDR3 has 14 residues. Germline trimming cut 5 bases from V and 4 bases from J; bases unmatched to any gene: 4. The CDR3 DNA follows: TGTGCCAGCAGTGCACAGGGGGCCGCAGATACGCAGTATTTT. Translated, it gives CASSAQGAADTQYF.

This clone showed up just a few times. The CDR3 DNA follows: TGTGCCAGCATGGAGATGACCGCATACTCCTACGAGCAGTACTTC. Protein: CASMEMTAYSYEQYF. The chain joins TRBV2 to TRBJ2-7; no clear D. This CDR3 spans 15 amino acids. Deletions cut 7 bases from V and 0 bases from J, with 16 bases between. In germline, CDR1 is SNHLY, CDR2 FYNNEI.

The V gene is TRBV9, the J gene TRBJ2-7, with 8 positions matching TRBD2. Germline loops: CDR1 SGDLS, CDR2 YYNGEE. This CDR3 comprises 15 residues. V shed 0 bases and J 4 bases; nucleotides not matched to a gene: 6. The CDR3 sequence is CASSVAGLAEYEQYF. CDR3 nucleotide sequence: TGTGCCAGCAGCGTAGCCGGACTAGCTGAGTACGAGCAGTACTTC.

This chain uses TRBV2 with TRBJ2-5; TRBD2 is a possible D gene (6 bases). The length of the CDR3 is 13 residues. Germline CDR1 and CDR2: SNHLY and FYNNEI. Between the trimmed V and J ends, which lost 4 bases and 5 bases, there was a span of 11 bases. Here the CDR3 reads CASSVLGGETQYF. The DNA for the CDR3 is TGTGCCAGCAGTGTATTGGGAGGTGAGACCCAGTACTTC.

This chain joins TRBV27 and TRBJ2-7; D call uncertain. The V end was cut by 6 bases, the J end by 5 bases, with 23 bases between. The CDR3 extends over 16 amino acids. Germline values: CDR1 MNHEY, CDR2 SMNVEV (reference sequence). The CDR3 is CASSPLARGNPHEQYF. CDR3 DNA sequence: TGTGCCAGCAGCCCTCTCGCGCGAGGAAACCCCCACGAGCAGTACTTC.

The V and J genes are TRBV15 and TRBJ1-6; D remains ambiguous. The CDR3 spans 15 residues. Trimming cost V 0 bases and J 7 bases, with 10 bases left between them. Per germline, CDR1 LNHNV and CDR2 YYDKDF (reference sequence). The CDR3 reads CATSRDPGMNSPLHF. The CDR3 nucleotides are TGTGCCACCAGCAGAGATCCGGGGATGAATTCACCCCTCCACTTT.

In its sample, this clone was seen a few times. This sequence joins TRBV27 and TRBJ2-7; maybe TRBD1 (6 bases). V lost 6 bases, J lost 3 bases, and 12 bases lay in between. The germline CDR1 and CDR2 sequences are MNHEY and SMNVEV (reference sequence). This CDR3 spans 13 amino acids. As DNA, the CDR3 is TGTGCCAGCAGACAGGGCACCAACTACGAGCAGTACTTC. Its protein product is CASRQGTNYEQYF.

V and J are TRBV7-2 and TRBJ2-1; the D is unclear. V shed 1 base and J shed 2 bases, with 6 bases lying between them. Germline V gene data show CDR1 as SGHTA and CDR2 as FQGNSA. The CDR3 has 14 residues. This CDR3 is CASSLVLAYNEQFF. The CDR3 DNA sequence: TGTGCCAGCAGCTTAGTCCTCGCCTACAATGAGCAGTTCTTC.

This rearrangement joins TRBV9 to TRBJ2-1; 13 bases are shared with TRBD2. The junction had 4 bases not matched to a gene; V was cut back by 1 base and J by 6 bases. Germline V lookup: CDR1 SGDLS, CDR2 YYNGEE. This CDR3 is built from 16 residues. The DNA for the CDR3 is TGTGCCAGCAGCGTAAAGACTAGCGGGGGGCTCAATGAGCAGTTCTTC. This encodes CASSVKTSGGLNEQFF.